This TCR beta chain was sequenced in a study of cytomegalovirus exposure and HLA in healthy donors. Study-wide results and limits: It was only CMV serostatus that was available as immune exposure information. Later on, a genetic analysis was performed. It linked a missense variant in DCLRE1C with V- and J-gene trimming of TCR beta. Specificity of a few CMV-associated chains for CMV antigens was verified in vitro.

Nominal health characterized the donors when sampled, though unrecorded immune exposures were likely. V lost 2 bases and J lost 4, with 11 bases in between. Per germline, CDR1 SGHTA and CDR2 FQGNSA. The CDR3 is 14 amino acids. This clone appeared once. Its specificity is unknown. The study ran its PCR with 60 Vbeta and 13 Jbeta primers. Repertoires were generated with immunoSEQ multiplex PCR, while TCRdb's copy carries only in-frame clones and drops some. Of 85,000 to 100,000 clones listed, 80% to 90% are singletons. J is TRBJ1-1 and V is TRBV7-2; D uncertain. The receptor comes from a man aged 18 to 29 in good health and CMV-seronegative. The specimen was PBMCs. CDR3 region: CASSLTHAATEAFF. The CDR3, as DNA: TGTGCCAGCAGCTTAACGCACGCGGCCACTGAAGCTTTCTTT.